These 8 T cell receptor beta chains were sequenced from one sample in a study of T cells in women clearing cervical HPV infection. Clones were read by immunoSEQ multiplex PCR, and TCRdb kept only the in-frame ones, dropping some. The sample has about 23,000 clones; the top ten hold less than 3%. Input material: blood buffy coat. These TCRs come from a woman aged 18 to 75 with a cervical HPV16 infection that either progressed to CIN3+ or cleared (not recorded which).

A note on this clone: From the germline J gene comes the end of the CDR3, since the read stops 3 residues before it. The V gene is TRBV14, the J gene TRBJ2-3; possibly TRBD1 for D (5 bases). CDR1 SGHDN and CDR2 FVKESK come from the germline V gene. V was pared by 0 bases and J by 6 bases, with 13 bases between. CDR3 size: 15 residues. The CDR3 sequence: CASSQEGRQSDTQYF. The part of the CDR3 DNA that was read is TGTGCCAGCAGCCAAGAGGGGCGCCAATCGGATACG.

The sequenced CDR3 bases are TGTGCCAGCAGTGATCGGGGGGACCATGAAAAG. It yields the protein CASSDRGDHEK. The full CDR3 protein is CASSDRGDHEKLFF. The chain employs TRBV2 and TRBJ2-2, with 7 nucleotides matching TRBD2. Read data end 3 residues before the CDR3 end; the end is taken from the germline J gene. The CDR3 spans 14 residues. Germline V gives CDR1 SNHLY, CDR2 FYNNEI.

Of note for this clone: From the germline J gene comes the end of the CDR3, since the read stops 3 residues before it. V usage is TRBV7-2 and J usage is TRBJ1-6; D gene uncertain. Germline lookup yields CDR1 SGHTA and CDR2 FQGNSA. The CDR3 runs 15 residues. V was cut by 5 bases and J by 6 bases, with 14 bases left in between. The sequenced part of the CDR3 DNA is TGTGCCAGCAGCCCACGGGGAACAGTTAATTCACCC. Amino acid sequence: CASSPRGTVNSP. The entire CDR3 sequence reads CASSPRGTVNSPLHF.

With regard to this clone: Sequencing ends 3 residues short of the CDR3 end; the germline J gene provides the rest. The V call is TRBV19, the J call TRBJ1-1; 9 bases fit TRBD1. CDR3 length: 16 residues. CDR1 and CDR2 from the germline V gene are LNHDA and SQIVND (reference sequence). The V segment lost 8 bases and the J segment 1 base; nucleotides outside the gene matches: 11. Partial CDR3 DNA: TGTGCCAGTGACCCCCGGGACAGGGAGGGGAACACTGAA. Protein product: CASDPRDREGNTE. The whole CDR3 protein is CASDPRDREGNTEAFF.

As regards this clone: The CDR3 is cut off 3 residues early in the read; its end comes from the germline J gene. The chain employs TRBV7-6 and TRBJ2-1, with 10 positions matching TRBD2. Germline CDR1 reads SGHVS; CDR2 reads FNYEAQ. The CDR3 has 15 residues. V shed 5 bases, J shed 9 bases, and the junction held 10 bases outside the gene matches. The DNA read from the CDR3 is TGTGCCAGCAGCCTAGACCCAGCGGGGGGGGCTGAG. Protein: CASSLDPAGGAE. In full, the CDR3 is CASSLDPAGGAEQFF.

In the case of this clone: Sequencing ends 3 residues short of the CDR3 end; the germline J gene provides the rest. The gene calls are TRBV7-2 and TRBJ1-2, with a weak D call TRBD1 (6 bases). The CDR3 totals 14 residues. Germline CDR1 reads SGHTA; CDR2 reads FQGNSA. The CDR3 reads CASSRQESSYDYTF. The part of the CDR3 DNA that was read is TGTGCCAGCAGCAGACAGGAGAGCTCCTACGAC.

In regard to this clone: The CDR3 end falls 3 residues outside the read, so it is completed with the germline J gene. The chain couples TRBV7-2 to TRBJ1-2; the match to TRBD1 covers 9 bases. The CDR3 extends over 13 amino acids. Germline CDR1 is SGHTA and CDR2 is FQGNSA. The DNA read from the CDR3 is TGTGCCAGCCAAACGGGACAGGGCGGAGGC. It translates to CASQTGQGGG. The CDR3, in full, reads CASQTGQGGGYTF.

Remarks on this clone: The read stops 3 residues short of the end of the CDR3; the missing end is completed from the germline J gene. The chain links TRBV5-1 to TRBJ1-5, with 8 bases fitting TRBD1. In germline, CDR1 is SGHRS, CDR2 YFSETQ. Trimming cost V 0 bases and J 6 bases; bases outside gene matches: 5. This CDR3 has 15 residues. CDR3 loop: CASSLGTGPPQPQHF. The DNA read from the CDR3 is TGCGCCAGCAGCTTGGGGACAGGGCCCCCTCAGCCC. The entire variable domain, with the rest obtained from reference TRBV5-1 and TRBJ1-5, is as follows: KAGVTQTPRYLIKTRGQQVTLSCSPISGHRSVSWYQQTPGQGLQFLFEYFSETQRNKGNFPGRFSGRQFSNSRSEMNVSTLELGDSALYLCASSLGTGPPQPQHFGDGTRLSIL.